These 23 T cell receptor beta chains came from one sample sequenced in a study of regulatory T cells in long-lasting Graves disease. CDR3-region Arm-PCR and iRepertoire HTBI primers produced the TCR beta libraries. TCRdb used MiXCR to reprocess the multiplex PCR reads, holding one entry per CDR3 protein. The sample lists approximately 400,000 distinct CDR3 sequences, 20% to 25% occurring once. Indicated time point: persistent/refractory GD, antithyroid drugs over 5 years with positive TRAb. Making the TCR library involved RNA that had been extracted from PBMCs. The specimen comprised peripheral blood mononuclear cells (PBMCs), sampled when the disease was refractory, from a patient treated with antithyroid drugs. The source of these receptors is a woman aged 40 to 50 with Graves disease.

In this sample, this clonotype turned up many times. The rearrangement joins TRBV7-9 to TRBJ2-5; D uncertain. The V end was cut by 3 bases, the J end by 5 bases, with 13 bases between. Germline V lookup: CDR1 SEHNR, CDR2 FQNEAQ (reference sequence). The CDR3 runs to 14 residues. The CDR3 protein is CASSFSLSAETQYF. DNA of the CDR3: TGTGCCAGCAGCTTTTCCCTTTCAGCGGAGACCCAGTACTTC.

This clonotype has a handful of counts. CDR3 protein: CATRGGAKAGTLMNTGELFF. The CDR3 nucleotides are TGTGCCACCAGGGGGGGGGCTAAGGCAGGCACCCTCATGAACACCGGGGAGCTGTTTTTT. This chain joins TRBV24-1 and TRBJ2-2; D is perhaps TRBD2 (7 bases). This CDR3 has 20 amino acids. Germline CDR1 is KGHDR and CDR2 is SFDVKD. V lost 7 bases, J lost 1 base, and 27 bases lay in between.

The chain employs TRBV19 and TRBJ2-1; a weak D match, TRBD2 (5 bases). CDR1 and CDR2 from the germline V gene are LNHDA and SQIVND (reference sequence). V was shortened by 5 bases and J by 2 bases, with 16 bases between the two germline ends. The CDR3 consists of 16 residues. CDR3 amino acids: CASSPVSAETYNEQFF. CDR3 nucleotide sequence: TGTGCCAGTAGTCCTGTCTCAGCGGAGACCTACAATGAGCAGTTCTTC.

The CDR3 reads CASSDSEGGPAEAFF. The CDR3 nucleotides read TGCGCCAGCAGTGACTCCGAAGGGGGCCCCGCTGAAGCTTTCTTT. This chain links TRBV10-1 with TRBJ1-1; 7 bases align to TRBD1. This CDR3 region has 15 residues. Germline V gene data show CDR1 as WNHNN and CDR2 as SYGVQD (reference sequence). Trimming removed 3 bases from V and 6 bases from J; junction bases left unmatched: 10.

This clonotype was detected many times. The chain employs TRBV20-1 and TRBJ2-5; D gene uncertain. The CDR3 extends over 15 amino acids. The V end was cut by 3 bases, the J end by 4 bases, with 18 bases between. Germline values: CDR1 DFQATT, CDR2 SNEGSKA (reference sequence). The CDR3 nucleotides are TGCAGTGCTAGTACGGCAAGCGTATGGGGAGAGACCCAGTACTTC. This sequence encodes CSASTASVWGETQYF.

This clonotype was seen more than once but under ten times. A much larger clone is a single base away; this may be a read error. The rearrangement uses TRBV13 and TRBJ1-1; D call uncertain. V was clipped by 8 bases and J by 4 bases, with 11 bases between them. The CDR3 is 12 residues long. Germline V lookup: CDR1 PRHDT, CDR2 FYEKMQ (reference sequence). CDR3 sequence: CASCGKTTEAFF. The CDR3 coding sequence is TGTGCCAGCTGCGGAAAGACCACTGAAGCTTTCTTT.

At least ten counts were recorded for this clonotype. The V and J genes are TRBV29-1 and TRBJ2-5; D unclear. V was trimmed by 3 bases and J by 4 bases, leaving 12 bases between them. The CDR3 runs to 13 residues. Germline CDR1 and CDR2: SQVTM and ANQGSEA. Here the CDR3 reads CSVDAVMGETQYF. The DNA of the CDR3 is TGCAGCGTTGACGCGGTGATGGGAGAGACCCAGTACTTC.

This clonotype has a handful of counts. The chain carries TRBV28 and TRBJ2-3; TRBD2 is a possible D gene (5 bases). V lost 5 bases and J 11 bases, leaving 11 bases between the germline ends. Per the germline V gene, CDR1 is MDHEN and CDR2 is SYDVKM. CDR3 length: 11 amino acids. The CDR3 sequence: CASSTTRVQYF. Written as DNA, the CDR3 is TGTGCCAGCAGTACAACGAGGGTGCAGTATTTT.

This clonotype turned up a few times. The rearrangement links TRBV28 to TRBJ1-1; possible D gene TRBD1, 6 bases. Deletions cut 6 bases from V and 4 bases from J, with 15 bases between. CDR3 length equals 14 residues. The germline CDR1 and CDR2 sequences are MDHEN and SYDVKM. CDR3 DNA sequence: TGTGCCAGCAGGTGGAGGGGGAGGAGCACTGAAGCTTTCTTT. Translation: CASRWRGRSTEAFF.

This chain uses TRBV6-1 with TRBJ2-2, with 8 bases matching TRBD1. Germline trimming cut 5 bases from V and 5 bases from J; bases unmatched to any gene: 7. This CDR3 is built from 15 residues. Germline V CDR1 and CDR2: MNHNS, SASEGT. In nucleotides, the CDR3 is TGTGCCAGCAGTCGCAACAGGGGGAGTACCGGGGAGCTGTTTTTT. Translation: CASSRNRGSTGELFF.

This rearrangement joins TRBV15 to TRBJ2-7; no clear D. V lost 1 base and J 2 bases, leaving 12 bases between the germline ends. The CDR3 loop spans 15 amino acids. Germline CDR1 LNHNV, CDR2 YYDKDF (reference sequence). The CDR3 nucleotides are TGTGCCACCAGCAGAGGGCCCGGGTTTGCCTACGAGCAGTACTTC. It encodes CATSRGPGFAYEQYF.

CDR3 loop: CASSLIQGAGNTIYF. In nucleotides, the CDR3 is TGTGCCAGCAGCTTAATTCAGGGGGCAGGAAACACCATATATTTT. The rearrangement uses TRBV7-2 and TRBJ1-3, with 8 bases identical to TRBD1. V lost 2 bases and J lost 4; bases outside the gene matches: 4. CDR3 size: 15 residues. Per the germline V gene, CDR1 is SGHTA and CDR2 is FQGNSA. Full variable domain (missing parts from reference TRBV7-2 and TRBJ1-3): GAGVSQSPSNKVTEKGKDVELRCDPISGHTALYWYRQSLGQGLEFLIYFQGNSAPDKSGLPSDRFSAERTGGSVSTLTIQRTQQEDSAVYLCASSLIQGAGNTIYFGEGSWLTVV.

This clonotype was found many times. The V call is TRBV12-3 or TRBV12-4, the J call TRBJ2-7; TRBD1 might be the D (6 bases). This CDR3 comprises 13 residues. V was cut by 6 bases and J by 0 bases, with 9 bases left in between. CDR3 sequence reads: CASRGQSSYEQYF. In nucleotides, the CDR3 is TGTGCCAGCAGAGGACAGAGCTCCTACGAGCAGTACTTC.

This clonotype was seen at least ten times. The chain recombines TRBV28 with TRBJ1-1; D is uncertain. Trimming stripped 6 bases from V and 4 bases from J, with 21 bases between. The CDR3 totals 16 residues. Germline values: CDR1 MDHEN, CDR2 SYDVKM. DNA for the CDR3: TGTGCCAGCAGCCCCCCCCCCGCTATAGGTAGCACTGAAGCTTTCTTT. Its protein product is CASSPPPAIGSTEAFF. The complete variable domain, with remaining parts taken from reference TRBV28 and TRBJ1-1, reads DVKVTQSSRYLVKRTGEKVFLECVQDMDHENMFWYRQDPGLGLRLIYFSYDVKMKEKGDIPEGYSVSREKKERFSLILESASTNQTSMYLCASSPPPAIGSTEAFFGQGTRLTVV.

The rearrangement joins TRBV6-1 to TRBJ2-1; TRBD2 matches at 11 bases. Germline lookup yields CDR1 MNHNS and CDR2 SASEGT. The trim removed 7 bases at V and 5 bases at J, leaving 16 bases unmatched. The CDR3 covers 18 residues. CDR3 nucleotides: TGTGCCAGCACCACCGGCCTACTAGCGGGAGAGACCCACAATGAGCAGTTCTTC. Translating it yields CASTTGLLAGETHNEQFF.

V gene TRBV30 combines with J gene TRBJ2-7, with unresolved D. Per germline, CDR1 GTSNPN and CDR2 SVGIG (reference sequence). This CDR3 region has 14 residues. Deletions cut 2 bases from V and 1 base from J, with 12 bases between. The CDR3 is CAWSPKGESYEQYF. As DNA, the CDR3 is TGTGCCTGGAGTCCCAAGGGCGAGTCCTACGAGCAGTACTTC.

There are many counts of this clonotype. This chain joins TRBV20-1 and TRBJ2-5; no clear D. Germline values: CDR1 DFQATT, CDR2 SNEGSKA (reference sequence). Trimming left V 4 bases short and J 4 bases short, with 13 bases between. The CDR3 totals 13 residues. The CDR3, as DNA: TGCAGTGCTAAGGGTGGAGTGGGAGAGACCCAGTACTTC. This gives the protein CSAKGGVGETQYF.

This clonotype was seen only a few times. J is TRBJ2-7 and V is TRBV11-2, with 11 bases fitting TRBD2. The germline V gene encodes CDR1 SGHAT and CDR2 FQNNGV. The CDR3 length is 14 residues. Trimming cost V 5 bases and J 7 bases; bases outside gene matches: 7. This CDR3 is CASSPLSSGREQYF. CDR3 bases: TGTGCCAGCAGCCCACTCTCTAGCGGGAGGGAGCAGTACTTC.

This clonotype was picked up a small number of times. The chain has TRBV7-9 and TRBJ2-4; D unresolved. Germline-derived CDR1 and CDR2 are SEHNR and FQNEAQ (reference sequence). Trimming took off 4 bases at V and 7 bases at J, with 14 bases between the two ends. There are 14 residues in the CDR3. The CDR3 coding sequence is TGTGCCAGCAGCTCCCGGGTGGGTATGAACATTCAGTACTTC. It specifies CASSSRVGMNIQYF.

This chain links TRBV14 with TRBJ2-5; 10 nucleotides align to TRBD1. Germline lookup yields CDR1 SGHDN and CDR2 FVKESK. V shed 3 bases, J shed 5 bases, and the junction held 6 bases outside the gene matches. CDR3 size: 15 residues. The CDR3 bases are TGTGCCAGCAGCCAGCAGACAGGGGGCTGGGAGACCCAGTACTTC. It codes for CASSQQTGGWETQYF.

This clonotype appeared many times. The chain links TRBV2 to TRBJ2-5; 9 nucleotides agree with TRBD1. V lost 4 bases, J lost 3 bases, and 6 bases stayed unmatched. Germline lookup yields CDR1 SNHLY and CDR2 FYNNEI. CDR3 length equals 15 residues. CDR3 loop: CASSAWTGAKETQYF. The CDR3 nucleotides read TGTGCCAGCAGTGCTTGGACAGGGGCGAAAGAGACCCAGTACTTC.

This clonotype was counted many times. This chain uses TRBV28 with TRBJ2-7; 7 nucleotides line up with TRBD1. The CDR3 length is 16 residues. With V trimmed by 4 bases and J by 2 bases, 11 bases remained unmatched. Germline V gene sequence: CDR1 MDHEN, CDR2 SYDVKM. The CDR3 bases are TGTGCCAGCAGTTCCTTCCTGACGACAGGGCCCTACGAGCAGTACTTC. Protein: CASSSFLTTGPYEQYF.

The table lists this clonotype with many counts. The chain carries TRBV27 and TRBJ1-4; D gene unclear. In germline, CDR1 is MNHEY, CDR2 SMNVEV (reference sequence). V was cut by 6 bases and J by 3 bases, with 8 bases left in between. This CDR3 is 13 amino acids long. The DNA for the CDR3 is TGTGCCAGCAGGGGGTATTCTAATGAAAAACTGTTTTTT. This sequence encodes CASRGYSNEKLFF. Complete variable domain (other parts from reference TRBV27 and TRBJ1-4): EAQVTQNPRYLITVTGKKLTVTCSQNMNHEYMSWYRQDPGLGLRQIYYSMNVEVTDKGDVPEGYKVSRKEKRNFPLILESPSPNQTSLYFCASRGYSNEKLFFGSGTQLSVL.